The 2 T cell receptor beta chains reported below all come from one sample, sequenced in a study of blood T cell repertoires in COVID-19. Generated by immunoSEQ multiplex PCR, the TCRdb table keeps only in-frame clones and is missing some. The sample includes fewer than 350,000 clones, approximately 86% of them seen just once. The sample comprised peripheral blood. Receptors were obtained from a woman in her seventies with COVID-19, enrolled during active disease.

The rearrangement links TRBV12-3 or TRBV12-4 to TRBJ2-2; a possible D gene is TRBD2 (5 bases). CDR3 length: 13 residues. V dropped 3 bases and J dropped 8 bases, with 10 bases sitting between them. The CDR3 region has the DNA TGTGCCAGCAGTTTGGAGGAACTTGGGGAGCTGTTTTTT. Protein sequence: CASSLEELGELFF.

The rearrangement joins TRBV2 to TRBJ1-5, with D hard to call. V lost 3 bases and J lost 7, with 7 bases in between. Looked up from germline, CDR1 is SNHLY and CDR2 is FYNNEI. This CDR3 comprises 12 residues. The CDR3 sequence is CASSDSSQPQHF. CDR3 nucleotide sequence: TGTGCCAGCAGTGATTCTTCCCAGCCCCAGCATTTT.